A single sample gave rise to the 17 T cell receptor beta chains below, sequenced in a study of T cell responses to AZD1222 COVID-19 vaccine (dated by TCRdb to 2020 to 2023). Per the publication, the time point label means: baseline before first vaccination. Preparation of the library involved the immunoSEQ multiplex PCR assay. TCRdb mirrors the immuneACCESS table, restricted to in-frame sequences. Some clones are absent from its copies; in checked studies, under half trace to an unresolved V gene, and the reason for the others is unknown. For this sample the table gives around 170,000 clones, of which roughly 91% were detected only once. Together, the top ten hold roughly 0.98% of the sample. The sequencing used peripheral blood, collected on day 0 of AZD1222 vaccination. The receptors originated from an adult in good health.

The V and J genes are TRBV5-1 and TRBJ2-7; 8 bases map to TRBD1. V shed 6 bases and J 6 bases; nucleotides not matched to a gene: 14. The CDR3 contains 15 residues. Germline V gene sequence: CDR1 SGHRS, CDR2 YFSETQ. CDR3 sequence reads: CASTGGGQGSPEQYF. For the CDR3, the DNA is TGCGCCAGCACAGGGGGAGGACAGGGCTCCCCCGAGCAGTACTTC. Using reference TRBV5-1 and TRBJ2-7 for the parts outside the CDR3, the full variable domain is KAGVTQTPRYLIKTRGQQVTLSCSPISGHRSVSWYQQTPGQGLQFLFEYFSETQRNKGNFPGRFSGRQFSNSRSEMNVSTLELGDSALYLCASTGGGQGSPEQYFGPGTRLTVT.

This clone was counted a few times. The V call is TRBV10-3, the J call TRBJ1-4, with TRBD1 identical over 9 bases. Germline assignment: CDR1 ENHRY and CDR2 SYGVKD. This CDR3 has 15 residues. V lost 6 bases and J lost 7; bases outside the gene matches: 9. CDR3 in amino acids: CAISPGQGLGEKLFF. The CDR3 DNA reads as TGTGCCATCAGCCCGGGACAGGGTTTGGGTGAAAAACTGTTTTTT.

CDR3 bases: TGTGCCAGCAGCCAAGACTTCGGGATGGAGCAGTACTTC. Residues: CASSQDFGMEQYF. The chain employs TRBV4-2 and TRBJ2-7, with D maybe TRBD2 (5 bases). The germline CDR1 and CDR2 sequences are LGHNA and YNFKEQ. The CDR3 runs 13 residues. Trimming cost V 0 bases and J 7 bases, with 10 bases left between them.

Here the CDR3 reads CSASDSQETQYF. For the CDR3, the DNA is TGCAGCGCTTCGGACAGCCAAGAGACCCAGTACTTC. The V and J genes are TRBV29-1 and TRBJ2-5; TRBD1 might be the D (6 bases). The CDR3 consists of 12 residues. CDR1 is SQVTM and CDR2 is ANQGSEA in the germline V gene. V was pared by 7 bases and J by 1 base, with 10 bases between.

This clone has just a few counts. Here the CDR3 reads CASSESDRTPGTGGRYENTGELFF. CDR3 in DNA: TGCGCCAGCAGTGAGTCGGATCGAACGCCCGGGACAGGGGGACGTTACGAGAACACCGGGGAGCTGTTTTTT. The chain couples TRBV10-1 to TRBJ2-2; the match to TRBD1 covers 11 bases. This CDR3 is 24 amino acids long. Looked up from germline, CDR1 is WNHNN and CDR2 is SYGVQD (reference sequence). The trim removed 0 bases at V and 1 base at J, leaving 22 bases unmatched.

The genes are TRBV3-1 (or the pseudogene TRBV3-2) and TRBJ2-2; D gene unclear. Germline V gives CDR1 LGHDT, CDR2 YNNKEL (reference sequence). The length of the CDR3 is 14 residues. With 6 bases removed from V and 0 bases from J, the gap between germline ends came to 8 bases. The CDR3 DNA is TGTGCCAGCAGTATGGGCACGAACACCGGGGAGCTGTTTTTT. The encoded protein is CASSMGTNTGELFF.

V gene TRBV5-6 combines with J gene TRBJ2-7, with 8 bases that match TRBD1. CDR3 length: 16 residues. Germline V gene lookup returns CDR1 SGHDT and CDR2 YYEEEE. Germline trimming cut 2 bases from V and 4 bases from J; bases unmatched to any gene: 11. The CDR3 bases are TGTGCCAGCAGCTTTGGACAGGGAGACCTGGGTTACGAGCAGTACTTC. Translated, it gives CASSFGQGDLGYEQYF.

The rearrangement joins TRBV7-2 to TRBJ2-1, with 9 nucleotides matching TRBD2. CDR1 and CDR2 (germline): SGHTA, FQGNSA. The CDR3 is 16 amino acids. J gave up 2 bases and V 5 bases, and 7 bases lay outside the gene matches. CDR3 region: CASSPASGTAYNEQFF. The CDR3 DNA is TGTGCCAGCAGCCCAGCTAGCGGGACGGCCTACAATGAGCAGTTCTTC.

The gene calls are TRBV5-1 and TRBJ2-1; no clear D gene. The CDR3 loop spans 13 amino acids. Germline V gene sequence: CDR1 SGHRS, CDR2 YFSETQ. Trimming took 0 bases from V and 8 from J, leaving 9 bases between them. The CDR3 loop reads CASSLGVGYEQFF. The CDR3 DNA sequence: TGCGCCAGCAGCTTGGGAGTAGGTTATGAGCAGTTCTTC.

The chain employs TRBV28 and TRBJ2-2; either TRBD1 or TRBD2 may fit D (5 bases each). Trimming shortened V by 3 bases and J by 1 base, and 9 bases separated the two germline ends. Per the germline V gene, CDR1 is MDHEN and CDR2 is SYDVKM. This CDR3 region has 15 residues. The CDR3 nucleotides read TGTGCCAGCAGTTTTGAGGGGATGAACACCGGGGAGCTGTTTTTT. Amino acid sequence: CASSFEGMNTGELFF.

The V and J genes are TRBV7-3 and TRBJ2-7, with TRBD1 as a possible D gene (5 bases). The CDR3 runs 14 residues. Germline V lookup: CDR1 SGHTA, CDR2 FQGTGA. V was shortened by 6 bases and J by 0 bases, with 12 bases between the two germline ends. Written as DNA, the CDR3 is TGTGCCAGCAGTATTGGGGCCCGCTCCTACGAGCAGTACTTC. Protein product: CASSIGARSYEQYF. Drawing the rest from reference TRBV7-3 and TRBJ2-7, the complete variable domain is GAGVSQTPSNKVTEKGKYVELRCDPISGHTALYWYRQSLGQGPEFLIYFQGTGAADDSGLPNDRFFAVRPEGSVSTLKIQRTERGDSAVYLCASSIGARSYEQYFGPGTRLTVT.

This sequence joins TRBV2 and TRBJ1-5; D possibly corresponds to TRBD1 (5 bases). The CDR3 has 13 residues. Germline V gene sequence: CDR1 SNHLY, CDR2 FYNNEI. Trimming stripped 6 bases from V and 3 bases from J, with 9 bases between. CDR3 residues: CASRTDFNQPQHF. The CDR3 DNA sequence: TGTGCCAGCAGGACAGACTTCAATCAGCCCCAGCATTTT.

V gene TRBV5-1 combines with J gene TRBJ1-1, with D unclear. V was cut by 0 bases and J by 3 bases, with 12 bases left in between. From germline, CDR1 is SGHRS and CDR2 YFSETQ. The length of the CDR3 is 15 residues. The CDR3: CASSLEQLGDTEAFF. CDR3 DNA: TGCGCCAGCAGCTTGGAACAACTTGGGGACACTGAAGCTTTCTTT.

On this clone: Other DNA sequences within the sample encode an identical CDR3. The CDR3 coding sequence is TGTGCCAGCAGTTTCGCGGAGAACACTGAAGCTTTCTTT. It is translated as CASSFAENTEAFF. This rearrangement joins TRBV27 to TRBJ1-1; D is uncertain. Germline values: CDR1 MNHEY, CDR2 SMNVEV (reference sequence). V lost 3 bases to trimming and J lost 1 base, with 6 bases between them. The length of the CDR3 is 13 residues.

The CDR3 nucleotides read TGTGCCACCAGTGATTCGGGACTCCACACAGATACGCAGTATTTT. Translated: CATSDSGLHTDTQYF. The V call is TRBV24-1, the J call TRBJ2-3, with D perhaps TRBD2 (6 bases). In germline, CDR1 is KGHDR, CDR2 SFDVKD. With 2 bases removed from V and 2 bases from J, the gap between germline ends came to 10 bases. CDR3 length: 15 amino acids.

CDR3 region: CASGPNTGNQPQHF. The CDR3 nucleotides are TGTGCCAGCGGGCCCAACACTGGCAATCAGCCCCAGCATTTT. This rearrangement joins TRBV2 to TRBJ1-5; D is undetermined. Trimming pared 8 bases from V and 2 bases from J, leaving 13 bases between. The V gene's germline CDR1 is SNHLY and CDR2 FYNNEI. This CDR3 contains 14 residues.

The rearrangement links TRBV28 to TRBJ2-7; either TRBD1 or TRBD2 may fit D (6 bases each). V lost 5 bases, J lost 11 bases, and 13 bases lay in between. The germline V gene encodes CDR1 MDHEN and CDR2 SYDVKM. The CDR3 runs 11 residues. The CDR3: CASSGNREEYF. The CDR3 DNA sequence: TGTGCCAGCAGTGGGAACAGGGAGGAGTACTTC.